This T cell receptor beta chain was identified during a study of T-cell reconstitution after alpha-beta-depleted transplantation in children. The sample holds a few counts of this clonotype. Its antigen is unidentified. Findings and limits, study-wide: Most T-cell counts and diversity one year after the transplant came from T cells that were newly produced. For some patients, TCRbeta diversity was high at day 60 because of recipient T cells and thymic progenitors that survived.

CDR1 is SGHTA and CDR2 is FQGNSA in the germline V gene. The CDR3 covers 16 residues. V dropped 3 bases and J dropped 7; count of bases not matched to a gene: 10. Unique molecular identifiers were incorporated into the prepared TCRbeta library. A single record per CDR3 protein comes from TCRdb applying MiXCR to the PCR reads. Seen here are about 420,000 distinct CDR3 sequences, 15% to 20% observed once, and the top ten hold 25% to 30%. V usage is TRBV7-2 and J usage is TRBJ2-1; TRBD2 agrees at 9 bases. The source was PBMCs, mostly from graft donor cells, collected 360 days after TCRalphabeta/CD19-depleted stem cell transplant. This clonotype was obtained from a boy under two years old who had a stem cell transplant for Wiskott-Aldrich syndrome, so the T cells may come from the graft donor. CDR3 nucleotides: TGTGCCAGCAGCTTGCGCTCAGCGGGGGGTAAAAATGAGCAGTTCTTC. This codes for CASSLRSAGGKNEQFF.